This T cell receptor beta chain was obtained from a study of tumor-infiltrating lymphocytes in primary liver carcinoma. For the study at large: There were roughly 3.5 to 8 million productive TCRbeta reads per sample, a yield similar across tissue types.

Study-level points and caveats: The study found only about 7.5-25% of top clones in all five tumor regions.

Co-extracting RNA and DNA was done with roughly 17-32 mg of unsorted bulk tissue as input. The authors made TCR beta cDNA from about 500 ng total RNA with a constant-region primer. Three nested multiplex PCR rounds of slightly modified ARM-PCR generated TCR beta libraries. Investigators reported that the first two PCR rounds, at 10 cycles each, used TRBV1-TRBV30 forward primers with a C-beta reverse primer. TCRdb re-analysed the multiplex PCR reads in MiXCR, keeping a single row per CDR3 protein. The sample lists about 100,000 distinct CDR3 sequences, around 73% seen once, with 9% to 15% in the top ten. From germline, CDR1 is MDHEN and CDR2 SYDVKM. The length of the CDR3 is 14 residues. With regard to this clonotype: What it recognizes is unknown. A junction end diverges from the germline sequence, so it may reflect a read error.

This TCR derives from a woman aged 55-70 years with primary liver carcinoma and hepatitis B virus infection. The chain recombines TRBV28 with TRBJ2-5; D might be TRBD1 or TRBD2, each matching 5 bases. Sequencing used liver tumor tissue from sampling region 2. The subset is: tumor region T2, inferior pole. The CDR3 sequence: CASSLVGLEETHYF. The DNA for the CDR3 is TGTGCCAGCAGTCTGGTGGGGCTGGAGGAGACCCACTACTTC.